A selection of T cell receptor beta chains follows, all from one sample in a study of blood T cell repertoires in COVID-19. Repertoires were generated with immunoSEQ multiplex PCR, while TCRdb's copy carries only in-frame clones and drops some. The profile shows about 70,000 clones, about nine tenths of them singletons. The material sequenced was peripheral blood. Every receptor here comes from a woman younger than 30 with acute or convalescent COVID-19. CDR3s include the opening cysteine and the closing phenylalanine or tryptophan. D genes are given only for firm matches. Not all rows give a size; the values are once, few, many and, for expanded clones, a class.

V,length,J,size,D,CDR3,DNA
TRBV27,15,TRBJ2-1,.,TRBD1,CASSSSQGIGHEQFF,TGTGCCAGCAGTTCATCACAGGGGATCGGTCATGAGCAGTTCTTC
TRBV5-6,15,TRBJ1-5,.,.,CASSQGGGINQPQHF,TGTGCCAGCAGCCAAGGCGGGGGCATCAATCAGCCCCAGCATTTT
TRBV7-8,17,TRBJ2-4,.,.,CASSLRWGVEGKNIQYF,TGTGCCAGCAGCTTGAGATGGGGGGTAGAGGGCAAAAACATTCAGTACTTC
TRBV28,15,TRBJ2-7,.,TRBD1,CASRGGQGGPYEQYF,TGTGCCAGCAGAGGCGGACAGGGTGGCCCCTACGAGCAGTACTTC
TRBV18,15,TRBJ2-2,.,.,CASSPQGTNTGELFF,TGTGCCAGCTCACCACAGGGGACAAACACCGGGGAGCTGTTTTTT
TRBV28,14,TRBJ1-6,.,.,CASRKTGSNSPLHF,TGTGCCAGCAGAAAGACAGGCTCTAATTCACCCCTCCACTTT
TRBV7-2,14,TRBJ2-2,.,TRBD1,CASHGTGVSGELFF,TGTGCCAGCCACGGGACAGGGGTGTCCGGGGAGCTGTTTTTT
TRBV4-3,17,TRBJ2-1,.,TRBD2,CASSQDSAGGLVNEQFF,TGCGCCAGCAGCCAAGACTCTGCGGGAGGGTTGGTCAATGAGCAGTTCTTC
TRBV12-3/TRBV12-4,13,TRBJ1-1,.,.,CASRQNRETEAFF,TGTGCCAGCAGACAGAACAGGGAGACTGAAGCTTTCTTT
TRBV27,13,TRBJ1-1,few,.,CASSGEDPTEAFF,TGTGCCAGCAGTGGGGAGGACCCGACTGAAGCTTTCTTT
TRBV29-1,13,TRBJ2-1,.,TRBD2,CSVIAGGDNEQFF,TGCAGCGTTATAGCGGGAGGGGACAATGAGCAGTTCTTC
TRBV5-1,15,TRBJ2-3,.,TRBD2,CASRQDSGSPDTQYF,TGCGCCAGCAGGCAGGATAGCGGGAGCCCAGATACGCAGTATTTT
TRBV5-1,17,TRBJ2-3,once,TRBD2,CASSPEGLAGEADTQYF,TGCGCCAGCAGCCCAGAAGGACTAGCGGGGGAGGCAGATACGCAGTATTTT
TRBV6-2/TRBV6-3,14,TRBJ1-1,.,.,CASSYLYMNTEAFF,TGTGCCAGCAGTTACTTGTACATGAACACTGAAGCTTTCTTT
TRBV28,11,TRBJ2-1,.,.,CASANYNEQFF,TGTGCCAGCGCTAATTACAATGAGCAGTTCTTC
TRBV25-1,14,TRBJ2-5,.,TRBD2,CASSVLAGAETQYF,TGTGCCAGCAGTGTACTAGCGGGAGCAGAGACCCAGTACTTC
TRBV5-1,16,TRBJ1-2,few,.,CASSLAFSGANYGYTF,TGCGCCAGCAGCTTGGCCTTCAGTGGAGCTAACTATGGCTACACCTTC
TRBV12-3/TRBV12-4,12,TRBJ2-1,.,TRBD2,CASSRGGDEQFF,TGTGCCAGCAGTCGCGGGGGGGATGAGCAGTTCTTC
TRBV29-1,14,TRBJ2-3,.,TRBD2,CSVRTSGNADTQYF,TGCAGCGTTCGGACTAGCGGGAATGCAGATACGCAGTATTTT
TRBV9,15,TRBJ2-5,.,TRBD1,CASSVGQGERETQYF,TGTGCCAGCAGCGTAGGACAGGGGGAAAGAGAGACCCAGTACTTC
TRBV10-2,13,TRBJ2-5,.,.,CASGRGYQETQYF,TGCGCCAGCGGGAGGGGGTATCAAGAGACCCAGTACTTC
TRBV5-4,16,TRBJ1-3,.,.,CASSLDLGATGNTIYF,TGTGCCAGCAGCTTGGATCTGGGGGCAACTGGAAACACCATATATTTT
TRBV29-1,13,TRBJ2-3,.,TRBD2,CSGLAGGADTQYF,TGCAGCGGACTAGCGGGTGGCGCAGATACGCAGTATTTT
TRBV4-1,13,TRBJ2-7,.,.,CASSQDLPYEQYF,TGCGCCAGCAGCCAAGATCTTCCCTACGAGCAGTACTTC
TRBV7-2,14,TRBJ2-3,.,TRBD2,CASGAAGVIDTQYF,TGTGCCAGCGGCGCTGCGGGAGTTATAGATACGCAGTATTTT
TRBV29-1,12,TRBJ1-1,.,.,CSVGEANTEAFF,TGCAGCGTTGGAGAGGCGAACACTGAAGCTTTCTTT
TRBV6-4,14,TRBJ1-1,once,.,CASSPGAGNTEAFF,TGTGCCAGCAGTCCAGGGGCGGGGAACACTGAAGCTTTCTTT
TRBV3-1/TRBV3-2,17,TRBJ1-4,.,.,CASSQDLVPGGKEKLFF,TGTGCCAGCAGCCAAGATTTAGTGCCCGGCGGCAAAGAAAAACTGTTTTTT
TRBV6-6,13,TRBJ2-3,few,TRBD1,CASSRGQGWTQYF,TGTGCCAGCAGTCGGGGACAGGGTTGGACGCAGTATTTT
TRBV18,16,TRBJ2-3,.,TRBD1,CASSPLGTGGTDTQYF,TGTGCCAGCTCACCACTGGGGACAGGGGGCACAGATACGCAGTATTTT
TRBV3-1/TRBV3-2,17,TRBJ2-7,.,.,CASSPNNMAGFLDEQYF,TGTGCCAGCAGCCCAAACAATATGGCGGGATTCCTTGACGAGCAGTACTTC
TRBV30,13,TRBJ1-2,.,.,CAWAAAGVYGYTF,TGTGCCTGGGCGGCAGCGGGGGTATATGGCTACACCTTC
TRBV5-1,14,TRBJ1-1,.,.,CASSLSAGVTEAFF,TGCGCCAGCAGCTTGTCCGCGGGGGTTACTGAAGCTTTCTTT
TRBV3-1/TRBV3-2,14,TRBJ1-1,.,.,CASSQDLGRTEAFF,TGTGCCAGCAGCCAAGATCTAGGGAGGACTGAAGCTTTCTTT
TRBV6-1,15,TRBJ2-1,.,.,CASSDFGGSYNEQFF,TGTGCCAGCAGTGATTTCGGCGGTTCCTACAATGAGCAGTTCTTC
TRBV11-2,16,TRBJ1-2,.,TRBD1,CASSPDRGRSENGYTF,TGTGCCAGCAGCCCAGACAGGGGGCGAAGTGAGAATGGCTACACCTTC
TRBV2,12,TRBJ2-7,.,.,CANIDRNYEQYF,TGTGCCAACATTGACAGAAATTACGAGCAGTACTTC
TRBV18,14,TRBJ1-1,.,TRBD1,CASSPQGGASEAFF,TGTGCCAGCTCACCACAAGGGGGCGCCTCTGAAGCTTTCTTT
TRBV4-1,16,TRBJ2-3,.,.,CASSQPTEDRTDTQYF,TGCGCCAGCAGCCAACCGACTGAAGACCGCACAGATACGCAGTATTTT
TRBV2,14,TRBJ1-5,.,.,CASSESRFNQPQHF,TGTGCCAGCAGTGAAAGCCGTTTCAATCAGCCCCAGCATTTT
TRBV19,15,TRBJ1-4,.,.,CASSPGGFGGEKLFF,TGTGCCAGTAGCCCCGGGGGATTTGGAGGCGAAAAACTGTTTTTT
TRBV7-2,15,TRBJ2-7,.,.,CASSPGWTRGGEQYF,TGTGCCAGCAGCCCAGGATGGACTAGAGGGGGCGAGCAGTACTTC
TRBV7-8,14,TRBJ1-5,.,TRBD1,CASSAGTVNQPQHF,TGTGCCAGCAGCGCAGGGACAGTAAATCAGCCCCAGCATTTT
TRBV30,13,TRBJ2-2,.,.,CAWSFGSTGELFF,TGTGCCTGGAGTTTTGGGAGCACCGGGGAGCTGTTTTTT
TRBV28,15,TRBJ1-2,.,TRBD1,CASSSPETGGRGYTF,TGTGCCAGCAGTTCACCCGAGACAGGGGGCCGTGGCTACACCTTC
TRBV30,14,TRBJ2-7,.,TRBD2,CAWNLAGGSYEQYF,TGTGCCTGGAACCTCGCGGGGGGCTCCTACGAGCAGTACTTC
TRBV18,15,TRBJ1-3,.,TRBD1,CASSPPGTGVNTIYF,TGTGCCAGCTCACCACCCGGGACAGGGGTGAACACCATATATTTT
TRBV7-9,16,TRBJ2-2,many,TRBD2,CASSPPTSADTGELFF,TGTGCCAGCAGCCCTCCGACTAGCGCCGACACCGGGGAGCTGTTTTTT
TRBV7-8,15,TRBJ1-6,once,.,CASSPDGGGNSPLHF,TGTGCCAGCAGCCCGGACGGGGGGGGGAATTCACCCCTCCACTTT
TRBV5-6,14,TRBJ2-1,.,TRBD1,CASSKPGQNNEQFF,TGTGCCAGCAGCAAGCCGGGACAGAACAATGAGCAGTTCTTC
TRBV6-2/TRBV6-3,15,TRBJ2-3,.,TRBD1,CASSYDRASTDTQYF,TGTGCCAGCAGTTATGACAGGGCGAGCACAGATACGCAGTATTTT
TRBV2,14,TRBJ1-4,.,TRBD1,CASRTGGSNEKLFF,TGTGCCAGCAGGACAGGGGGCTCTAATGAAAAACTGTTTTTT
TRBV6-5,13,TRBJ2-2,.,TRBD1,CASGQGITGELFF,TGTGCCAGCGGACAGGGGATAACCGGGGAGCTGTTTTTT
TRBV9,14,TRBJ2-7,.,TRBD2,CASSVAGGTYEQYF,TGTGCCAGCAGCGTAGCGGGAGGAACCTACGAGCAGTACTTC
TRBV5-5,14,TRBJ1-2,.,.,CASSPGAGNYGYTF,TGTGCCAGCAGCCCCGGAGCCGGAAACTATGGCTACACCTTC
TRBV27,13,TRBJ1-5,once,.,CASKRAGDQPQHF,TGTGCCAGCAAGAGGGCAGGGGATCAGCCCCAGCATTTT